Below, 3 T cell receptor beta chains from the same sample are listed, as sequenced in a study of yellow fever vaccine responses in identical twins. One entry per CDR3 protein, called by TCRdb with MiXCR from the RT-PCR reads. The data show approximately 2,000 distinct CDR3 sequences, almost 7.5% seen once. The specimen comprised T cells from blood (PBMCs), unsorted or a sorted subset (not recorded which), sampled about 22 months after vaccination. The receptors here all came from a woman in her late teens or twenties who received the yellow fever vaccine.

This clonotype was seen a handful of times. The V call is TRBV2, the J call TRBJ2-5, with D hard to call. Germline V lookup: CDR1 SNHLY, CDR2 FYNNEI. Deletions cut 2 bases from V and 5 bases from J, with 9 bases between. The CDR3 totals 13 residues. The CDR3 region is CASSELFLETQYF. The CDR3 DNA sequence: TGTGCCAGCAGTGAACTCTTTTTGGAGACCCAGTACTTC.

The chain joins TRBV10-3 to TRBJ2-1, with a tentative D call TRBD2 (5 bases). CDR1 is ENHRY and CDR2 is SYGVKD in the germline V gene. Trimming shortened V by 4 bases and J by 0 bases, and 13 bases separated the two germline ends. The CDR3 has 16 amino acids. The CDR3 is CAISGTHLGSYNEQFF. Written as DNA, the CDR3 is TGTGCCATCAGTGGGACTCACCTAGGCTCCTACAATGAGCAGTTCTTC.

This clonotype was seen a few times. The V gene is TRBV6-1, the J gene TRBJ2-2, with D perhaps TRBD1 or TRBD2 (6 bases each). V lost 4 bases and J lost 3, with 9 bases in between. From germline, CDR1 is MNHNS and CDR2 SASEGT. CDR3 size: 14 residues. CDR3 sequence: CASSVGGDTGELFF. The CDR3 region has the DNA TGTGCCAGCAGTGTCGGGGGCGACACCGGGGAGCTGTTTTTT.